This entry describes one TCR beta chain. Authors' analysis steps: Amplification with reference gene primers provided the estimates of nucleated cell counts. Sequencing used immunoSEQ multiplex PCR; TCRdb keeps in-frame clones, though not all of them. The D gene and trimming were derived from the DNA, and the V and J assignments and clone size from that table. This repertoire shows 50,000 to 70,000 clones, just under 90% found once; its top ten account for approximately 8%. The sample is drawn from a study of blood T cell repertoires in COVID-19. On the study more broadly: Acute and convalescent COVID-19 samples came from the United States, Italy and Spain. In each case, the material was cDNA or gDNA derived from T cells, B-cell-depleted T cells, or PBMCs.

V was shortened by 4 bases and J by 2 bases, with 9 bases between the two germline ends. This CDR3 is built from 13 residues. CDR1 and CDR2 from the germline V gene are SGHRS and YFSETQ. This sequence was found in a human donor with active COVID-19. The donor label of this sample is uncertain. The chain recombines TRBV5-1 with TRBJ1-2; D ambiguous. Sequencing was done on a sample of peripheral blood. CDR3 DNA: TGCGCCAGCAGCCCCGCGGAGAACTATGGCTACACCTTC. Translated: CASSPAENYGYTF.